This is a list of T cell receptor beta chains from one sample in a study of blood T cells in healthy people across ages. TCRdb re-derived calls from the 5' RACE reads in MiXCR, one entry per CDR3 protein. The sample contains over 1,200,000 distinct CDR3 sequences, roughly 59% of which appear only once. Sequenced material: blood. These receptors were collected from a man aged 18 to 29 in good health. Each CDR3 is given with its conserved first and last residue. Fields, in order: V gene, J gene, clone size, D gene, CDR3 DNA, CDR3 protein. D genes are given only for firm matches. The size field is filled for only some rows; it gives once, few, many or a size class.

V: TRBV15
J: TRBJ2-1
size: -
D: TRBD1
DNA: TGTGCCACCAGCAGGCGGACAGGGGGCAATGAGCAGTTCTTC
CDR3: CATSRRTGGNEQFF

V: TRBV4-3
J: TRBJ2-7
size: -
D: -
DNA: TGCGCCAGCAGCCACGCCAGAGAGTACGAGCAGTACTTC
CDR3: CASSHAREYEQYF

V: TRBV2
J: TRBJ2-1
size: -
D: -
DNA: TGTGCCAGCAGTTGGGACCAGCGTGAGCAGTTCTTC
CDR3: CASSWDQREQFF

V: TRBV6-1
J: TRBJ2-7
size: -
D: TRBD1
DNA: TGTGCCAACAGTGTCCGGGACAGCGGACCCTACGAGCAGTACTTC
CDR3: CANSVRDSGPYEQYF

V: TRBV4-1
J: TRBJ1-5
size: -
D: -
DNA: TGCGCCAGCAGCCAAGATGCGAGCAATCAGCCCCAGCATTTT
CDR3: CASSQDASNQPQHF

V: TRBV14
J: TRBJ1-1
size: once
D: -
DNA: TGTGCCAGCAGCCACGGCGGACCACCGCTGAACACTGAAGCTTTCTTT
CDR3: CASSHGGPPLNTEAFF

V: TRBV20-1
J: TRBJ1-1
size: -
D: TRBD1
DNA: TGCAGTGCCCGACAGGGCCCATGGAACACTGAAGCTTTCTTT
CDR3: CSARQGPWNTEAFF

V: TRBV4-1
J: TRBJ2-5
size: -
D: TRBD1
DNA: TGCGCCAGCAGCCAATCGACAGGGAAGCAGTACTTC
CDR3: CASSQSTGKQYF

V: TRBV6-5
J: TRBJ1-1
size: -
D: -
DNA: TGTGCCAGCAGTTATTCAGGGATCACTGAAGCTTTCTTT
CDR3: CASSYSGITEAFF

V: TRBV2
J: TRBJ2-2
size: -
D: -
DNA: TGTGCCAGCAGTGAAGGCCAGGGGAGTACCGGGGAGCTGTTTTTT
CDR3: CASSEGQGSTGELFF

V: TRBV7-9
J: TRBJ2-1
size: -
D: -
DNA: TGTGCCAGCAGCCCCCGGGAATATGAGCAGTTCTTC
CDR3: CASSPREYEQFF

V: TRBV2
J: TRBJ1-1
size: -
D: TRBD1
DNA: TGTGCCAGCAGTGAAGAGACTCACAGGGGCCCTGAAGCTTTCTTT
CDR3: CASSEETHRGPEAFF

V: TRBV25-1
J: TRBJ2-7
size: -
D: TRBD1
DNA: TGTGCCAGCAGTGAACTGGGACAGGACGAGCAGTACTTC
CDR3: CASSELGQDEQYF

V: TRBV4-1
J: TRBJ2-3
size: -
D: TRBD2
DNA: TGCGCCAGCAGCCAAGAGGGCCGGGGGGGCGGCACAGATACGCAGTATTTT
CDR3: CASSQEGRGGGTDTQYF

V: TRBV12-3/TRBV12-4
J: TRBJ2-3
size: -
D: -
DNA: TGTGCCAGCACCCCGGGGGAAGGACGGGAGTATTTT
CDR3: CASTPGEGREYF